This T cell receptor beta chain derives from a study of CD8 T cells in Susac syndrome (dated by TCRdb to the late 2010s). Broadly, across the study: Whether CD8+ T cell activation and differentiation in Susac syndrome was antigen driven was tested using repertoire sequencing.

Peripheral blood CD8+ and CD4+ T cells from healthy donors, Susac syndrome patients and multiple sclerosis patients were profiled by high-throughput TCR beta sequencing. The multiple sclerosis controls were treatment-naive patients whose relapsing-remitting disease, either stable or active, fulfilled the revised McDonald criteria. Bulk CD8+ and CD4+ T cells were purified by magnetic negative isolation, while CD8+ TEMRA cells were enriched using FACS. Blood was collected in EDTA tubes and processed within 24 hours, with PBMCs isolated through density gradient centrifugation. PBMCs intended for TCR sequencing were cryopreserved in liquid nitrogen and were subsequently thawed in a 37 degrees C water bath. The sorted or isolated CD4+, CD8+ and CD8+ TEMRA cells reached a purity of at least 90%. Results and caveats for the whole study, not just this receptor: The study acknowledged that relatively few individuals were included in the TCR sequencing and HLA analysis.

RNA was extracted using the RNeasy kit, and roughly 0.5 to 1 microgram was reverse transcribed with random hexamers. The immunoSEQ multiplex PCR assay, which covers 54 Vbeta and 13 Jbeta segments, was used to amplify TCR beta CDR3 regions. Bias from PCR amplification was corrected by using a synthetic template baseline for primer optimization and for computational correction. In the authors' own workflow: Reads were annotated to V, D and J genes according to IMGT and were analyzed with immunoSEQ Analyzer, with only productive sequences retained. To calculate clonality, Shannon entropy was normalized by log2 of the number of productive unique sequences and then subtracted from one. For each patient and control, public and private clones were evaluated among the 100 most prevalent clones. A clone was defined as Susac-specific if it was absent from the healthy and MS cohorts, from around 960 published viral clones and from other ImmuneACCESS disease sequences. The public reads were reprocessed in TCRdb via fastp at Q25 and MiXCR, keeping in-frame beta chains. Identical CDR3 protein sequences are pooled into one entry, listed with their most common genes and DNA. Here the V and J calls rest on TCRdb's processing, not on the authors' analysis. A total of hundreds of thousands of distinct CDR3 sequences appear in this sample, 93% of them only once. Clones ranked in the top ten supply 0.065% to 0.08% of the sample.

A word on this clonotype: What this receptor recognizes is not known. No base quality values were provided; no much bigger clone lies one nucleotide off.

V drops 4 bases and J drops 3 bases, leaving 9 bases in between. According to the germline V gene, CDR1 reads KGHDR and CDR2 reads SFDVKD. The CDR3 has 14 amino acids, counting the end cysteine and phenylalanine. CDR3 DNA is the only sequence kept; it has 42 bases, read in frame from the first base. Sequenced sample: CD4+ T cells from PBMCs. In this chain, TRBV24-1 is recombined with TRBJ1-5; matching of 5 bases hints at TRBD1 as the D gene. The sequence came from a human donor with multiple sclerosis. The CDR3: CATSDRDFNQPQHF. The nucleotide sequence is given as TGTGCCACCAGTGACCGGGACTTCAATCAGCCCCAGCATTTT.